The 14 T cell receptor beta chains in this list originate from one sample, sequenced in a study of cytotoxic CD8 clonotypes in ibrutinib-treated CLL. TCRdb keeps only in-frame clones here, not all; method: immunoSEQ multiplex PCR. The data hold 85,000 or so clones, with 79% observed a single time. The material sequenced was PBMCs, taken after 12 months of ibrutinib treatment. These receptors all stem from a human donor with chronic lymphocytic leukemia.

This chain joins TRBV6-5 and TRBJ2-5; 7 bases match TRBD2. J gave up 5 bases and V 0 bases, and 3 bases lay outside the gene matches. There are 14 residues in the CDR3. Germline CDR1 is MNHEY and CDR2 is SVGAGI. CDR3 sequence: CASSYSGRPETQYF. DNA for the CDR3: TGTGCCAGCAGTTACTCCGGGAGGCCCGAGACCCAGTACTTC.

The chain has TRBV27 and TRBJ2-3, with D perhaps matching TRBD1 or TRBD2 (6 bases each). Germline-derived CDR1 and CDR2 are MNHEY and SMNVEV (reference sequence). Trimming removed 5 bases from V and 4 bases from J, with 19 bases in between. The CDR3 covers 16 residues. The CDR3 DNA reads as TGTGCCAGCAGTCCCCGGGACACCCCGGGGGCAGATACGCAGTATTTT. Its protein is CASSPRDTPGADTQYF.

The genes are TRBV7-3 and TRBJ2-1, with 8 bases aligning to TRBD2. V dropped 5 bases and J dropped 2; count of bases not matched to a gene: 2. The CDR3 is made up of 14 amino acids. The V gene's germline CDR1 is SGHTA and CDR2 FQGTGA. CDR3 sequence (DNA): TGTGCCAGCAGCGTGACTAGCGCCTACAATGAGCAGTTCTTC. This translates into CASSVTSAYNEQFF.

CDR3 region: CASSYSVAKNIQYF. The CDR3 coding sequence is TGCGCCAGCAGCTACTCGGTAGCCAAAAACATTCAGTACTTC. The rearrangement uses TRBV5-1 and TRBJ2-4; no definite D call. V lost 3 bases to trimming and J lost 0 bases, with 7 bases between them. The CDR3 is 14 amino acids. Germline-derived CDR1 and CDR2 are SGHRS and YFSETQ.

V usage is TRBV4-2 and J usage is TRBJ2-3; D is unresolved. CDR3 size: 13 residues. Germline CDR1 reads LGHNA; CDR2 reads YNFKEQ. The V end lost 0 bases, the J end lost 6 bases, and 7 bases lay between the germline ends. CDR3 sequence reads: CASSQDPRDTQYF. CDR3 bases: TGTGCCAGCAGCCAAGATCCTAGGGATACGCAGTATTTT.

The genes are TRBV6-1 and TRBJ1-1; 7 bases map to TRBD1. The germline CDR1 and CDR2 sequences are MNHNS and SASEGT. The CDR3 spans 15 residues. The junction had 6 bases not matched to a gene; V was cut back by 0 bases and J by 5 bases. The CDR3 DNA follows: TGTGCCAGCAGTGAAGCAGGGGCAGGGGGTACTGAAGCTTTCTTT. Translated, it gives CASSEAGAGGTEAFF.

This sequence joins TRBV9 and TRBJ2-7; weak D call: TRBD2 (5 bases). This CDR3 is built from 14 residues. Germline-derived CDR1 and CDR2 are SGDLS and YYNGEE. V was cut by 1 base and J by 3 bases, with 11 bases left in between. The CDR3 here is CASSVSPEGYEQYF. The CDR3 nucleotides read TGTGCCAGCAGCGTATCCCCAGAGGGCTACGAGCAGTACTTC. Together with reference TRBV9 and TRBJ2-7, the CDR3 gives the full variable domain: DSGVTQTPKHLITATGQRVTLRCSPRSGDLSVYWYQQSLDQGLQFLIQYYNGEERAKGNILERFSAQQFPDLHSELNLSSLELGDSALYFCASSVSPEGYEQYFGPGTRLTVT.

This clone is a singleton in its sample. CDR3 in DNA: TGTGCCAGCAGTGAAGGGGGCGTGGGCCACAATGAAAAACTGTTTTTT. It is translated as CASSEGGVGHNEKLFF. V and J are TRBV25-1 and TRBJ1-4, with a possible D match to TRBD1 (6 bases). V shed 2 bases and J shed 5 bases, with 15 bases lying between them. CDR3 length equals 16 residues. In germline, CDR1 is MGHDK, CDR2 SYGVNS.

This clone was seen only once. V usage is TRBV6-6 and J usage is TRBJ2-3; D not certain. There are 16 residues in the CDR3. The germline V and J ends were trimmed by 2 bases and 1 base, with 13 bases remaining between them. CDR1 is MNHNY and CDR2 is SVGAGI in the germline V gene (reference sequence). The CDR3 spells CASSYPPERGTDTQYF. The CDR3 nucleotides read TGTGCCAGCAGTTACCCCCCGGAGCGAGGCACAGATACGCAGTATTTT.

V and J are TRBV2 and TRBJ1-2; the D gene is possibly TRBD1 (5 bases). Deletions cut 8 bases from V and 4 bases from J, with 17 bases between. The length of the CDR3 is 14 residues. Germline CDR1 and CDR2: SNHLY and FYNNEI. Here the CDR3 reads CASGTAGGTYGYTF. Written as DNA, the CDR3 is TGTGCCAGCGGGACCGCGGGGGGAACCTATGGCTACACCTTC.

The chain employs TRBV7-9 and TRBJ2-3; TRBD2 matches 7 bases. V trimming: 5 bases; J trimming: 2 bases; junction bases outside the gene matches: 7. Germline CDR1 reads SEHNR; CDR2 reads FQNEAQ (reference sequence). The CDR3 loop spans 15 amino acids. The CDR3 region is CASSPGSGPTDTQYF. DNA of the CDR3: TGTGCCAGCAGCCCCGGTAGCGGGCCCACAGATACGCAGTATTTT. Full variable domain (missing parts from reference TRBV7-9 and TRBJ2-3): DTGVSQNPRHKITKRGQNVTFRCDPISEHNRLYWYRQTLGQGPEFLTYFQNEAQLEKSRLLSDRFSAERPKGSFSTLEIQRTEQGDSAMYLCASSPGSGPTDTQYFGPGTRLTVL.

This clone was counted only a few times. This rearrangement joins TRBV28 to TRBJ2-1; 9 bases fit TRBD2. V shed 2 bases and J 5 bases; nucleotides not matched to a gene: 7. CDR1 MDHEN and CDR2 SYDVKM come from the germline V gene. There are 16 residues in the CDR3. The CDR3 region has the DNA TGTGCCAGCAGTTTAGGTTGGCCTAGCGGGAACAATGAGCAGTTCTTC. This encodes CASSLGWPSGNNEQFF.

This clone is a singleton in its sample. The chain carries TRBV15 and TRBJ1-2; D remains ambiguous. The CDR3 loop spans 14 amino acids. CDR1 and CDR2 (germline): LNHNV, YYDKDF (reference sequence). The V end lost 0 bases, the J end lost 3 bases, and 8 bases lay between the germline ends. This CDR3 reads CATSRDSRDYGYTF. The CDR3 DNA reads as TGTGCCACCAGCAGAGATTCGAGGGACTATGGCTACACCTTC. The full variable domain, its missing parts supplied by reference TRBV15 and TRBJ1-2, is DAMVIQNPRYQVTQFGKPVTLSCSQTLNHNVMYWYQQKSSQAPKLLFHYYDKDFNNEADTPDNFQSRRPNTSFCFLDIRSPGLGDTAMYLCATSRDSRDYGYTFGSGTRLTVV.

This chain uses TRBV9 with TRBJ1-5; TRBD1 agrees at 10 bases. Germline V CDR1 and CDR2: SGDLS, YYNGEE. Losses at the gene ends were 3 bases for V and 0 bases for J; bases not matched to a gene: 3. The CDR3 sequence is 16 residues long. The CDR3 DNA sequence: TGTGCCAGCAGCGCTGGGACAGGGGATAGCAATCAGCCCCAGCATTTT. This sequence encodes CASSAGTGDSNQPQHF.